The subject of this entry is one TCR beta chain. Germline V gene sequence: CDR1 SGDLS, CDR2 YYNGEE. The trim removed 1 base at V and 2 bases at J, leaving 5 bases unmatched. The CDR3 totals 16 residues. These data belong to a study of PD-L1 blockade in urothelial cancer. Study as a whole: The median T cell count in blood samples was more than 110,000.

Generated by immunoSEQ multiplex PCR, the TCRdb table keeps only in-frame clones and is missing some. Of fewer than 45,000 clones in the sample, more than 75% were seen once. The sample here was PBMCs, taken around atezolizumab (anti-PD-L1) treatment. This receptor was obtained from a man aged 70 or older with urothelial cancer. The V and J genes are TRBV9 and TRBJ2-3; 9 nucleotides line up with TRBD2. The CDR3 protein is CASSVSGTSNTDTQYF. In DNA form, the CDR3 reads TGTGCCAGCAGCGTATCCGGGACTAGCAACACAGATACGCAGTATTTT.